This T cell receptor (beta chain) was identified in a study of blood T cell repertoires in COVID-19 (dated by TCRdb to 2018 to 2021). At the level of the whole study: The collaborator samples originated in the United States, Italy and Spain and spanned the acute and convalescent phases of COVID-19. A freely available public database, intended as a resource for researchers studying the immune response to SARS-CoV-2, is where the repertoires were released. The samples were drawn from two sources: the first 160 participants of the ongoing ImmuneRACE study, and approximately 1,300 subjects contributed by 6 global collaborators. Sample metadata almost always included a de-identified subject ID, COVID-19 status, age in years and sex. The dataset comprised deeply sampled blood TCRbeta repertoires from subjects exposed to, actively infected with, or recovered from COVID-19. The prospective study material was composed of cDNA or gDNA derived from T cells, B-cell-depleted T cells, or PBMCs. HLA class I and class II types, where available, came from metadata supplied by the sample provider rather than from assay-based typing. Study-wide conclusions, independent of this receptor: How much clinical and demographic metadata was included differed by source and by participant, and the metadata was provided uncurated.

As concerns this clone: The antigen this receptor binds is unknown. No base-level quality is on record; no much larger clone is a single base apart.

Enrolling through a virtual design, the prospective study's participants ranged in age from about 18 to 100 years and lived across roughly 23 United States geographic areas. In the prospective study, participants were assigned to cohorts based on the clinical history participants reported in a screening survey and a study questionnaire. In the prospective study, mobile phlebotomists collected whole blood, serum and a nasopharyngeal or oropharyngeal swab from each participant. Prospective study participants could optionally give additional blood draws and questionnaires over an approximately two-month period. Prospective study blood samples were shipped either frozen or at room temperature before DNA extraction. A distance of 17 bases separates the germline ends of V and J, which lose 2 bases and 1 base respectively. The germline V gene (reference sequence) sets CDR1 to LGHDT and CDR2 to YNNKEL. Taken from cysteine to phenylalanine, the CDR3 has 17 residues. Only the CDR3 DNA is retained, 51 bases long and in frame from the first base.

TCRbeta CDR3 regions were amplified from genomic DNA by means of the immunoSEQ Assay, a bias-controlled multiplex PCR. The authors processed their data as follows. Within the assay, amplification of reference gene primers was used to estimate how many nucleated cells each sample contained. To quantify the absolute abundance of each unique TCRbeta CDR3 rearrangement, sequence reads were collapsed and filtered. For each sample, productive Simpson clonality was calculated as the square root of Simpson's diversity index over productive rearrangements. The clones in this table, taken by TCRdb from immuneACCESS, are in-frame only. Not every clone is retained; where verified, under half of the shortfall comes from an unresolved V gene, and the cause of the rest is unknown. Clonal size and the V and J genes are those of that table, whereas D and trimming came from the DNA. This sample comprises approximately 260,000 clones, about nine tenths of them detected only once. The biggest ten clones account for over 1% of the sample.

This TCR was recovered from a woman in her 40s with acute COVID-19. Sequenced: PBMCs or T cells enriched from blood (not recorded which). The rearrangement joined TRBV3-1 (or the pseudogene TRBV3-2) to TRBJ1-1, with a weak D call of TRBD1 (5 bases match). The bases are TGTGCCAGCAGCCAACTAACTTGGACACGAAAGAACACTGAAGCTTTCTTT. The resulting protein is CASSQLTWTRKNTEAFF.